This T cell receptor beta chain emerged from a study of cytomegalovirus exposure and HLA in healthy donors. On the study more broadly: Earlier findings included more than 95 million unique TCR beta sequences obtained from 150 million to 200 million T cells. General observations from the study: In vitro testing confirmed a few CMV-associated chains as specific for CMV antigens.

PCR was performed using 60 Vbeta and 13 Jbeta primers. Only in-frame clones appear in the TCRdb table, and some are missing; sequencing was by immunoSEQ multiplex PCR. The data hold more than 80,000 clones, with more than 60% observed a single time. In the case of this clone: What it recognizes is unknown.

The CDR3 consists of 13 residues. Germline loops: CDR1 ENHRY, CDR2 SYGVKD. J gave up 14 bases and V 6 bases, and 9 bases lay outside the gene matches. Donors had nominal health at sampling but likely had unrecorded immune exposures. This chain uses TRBV10-3 with TRBJ1-4, with TRBD1 matching over 10 bases. The sample consisted of PBMCs. The receptor was isolated from a man in his sixties in good health and CMV-seronegative. The CDR3 protein is CAIRGETGGRLFF. The CDR3 DNA is TGTGCCATCAGAGGGGAGACAGGGGGCAGGCTGTTTTTT.